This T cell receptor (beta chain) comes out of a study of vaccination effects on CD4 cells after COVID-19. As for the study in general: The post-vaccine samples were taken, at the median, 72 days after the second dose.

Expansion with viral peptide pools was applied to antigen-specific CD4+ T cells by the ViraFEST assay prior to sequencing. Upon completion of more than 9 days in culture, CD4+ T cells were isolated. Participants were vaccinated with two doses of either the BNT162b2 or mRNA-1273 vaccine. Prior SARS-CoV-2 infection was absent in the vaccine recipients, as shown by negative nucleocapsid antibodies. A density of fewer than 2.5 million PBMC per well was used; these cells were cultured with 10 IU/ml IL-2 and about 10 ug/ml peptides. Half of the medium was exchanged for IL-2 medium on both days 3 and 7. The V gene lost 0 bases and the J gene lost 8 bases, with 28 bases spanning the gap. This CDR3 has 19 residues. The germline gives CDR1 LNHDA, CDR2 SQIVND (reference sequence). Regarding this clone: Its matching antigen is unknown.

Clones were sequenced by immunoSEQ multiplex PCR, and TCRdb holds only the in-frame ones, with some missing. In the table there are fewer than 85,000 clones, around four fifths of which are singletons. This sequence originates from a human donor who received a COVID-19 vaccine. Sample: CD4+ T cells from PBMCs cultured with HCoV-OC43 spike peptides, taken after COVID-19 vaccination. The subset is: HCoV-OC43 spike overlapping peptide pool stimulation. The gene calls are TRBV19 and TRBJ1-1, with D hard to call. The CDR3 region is CASSIDPRPPRPLPEEAFF. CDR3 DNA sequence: TGTGCCAGTAGTATAGATCCTCGGCCCCCAAGACCCCTCCCGGAGGAAGCTTTCTTT. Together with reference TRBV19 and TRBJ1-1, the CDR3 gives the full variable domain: DGGITQSPKYLFRKEGQNVTLSCEQNLNHDAMYWYRQDPGQGLRLIYYSQIVNDFQKGDIAEGYSVSREKKESFPLTVTSAQKNPTAFYLCASSIDPRPPRPLPEEAFFGQGTRLTVV.